Listed here is a single TCR beta chain. Its antigen remains unidentified. Nothing much larger sits one base from this clone, and base qualities are not available. One collaborating source in Seattle enrolled patients while the patients were actively infected and followed the patients over time throughout the course of disease. Whole blood was collected in K2EDTA tubes by collaborating institutions according to the institutions' own protocols. For TCRbeta analysis, collaborators shipped samples in one of three forms: frozen whole blood, isolated PBMCs, or DNA extracted from either of those sample types. V and J are trimmed by 1 base and 3 bases, and the gene matches miss 0 bases of the junction. From cysteine to phenylalanine, the CDR3 is 14 amino acids long. Only the CDR3 DNA is retained, 42 bases long and in frame from the first base. The germline V gene encodes CDR1 LNHDA and CDR2 SQIVND (reference sequence).

This entry is derived from a study of blood T cell repertoires in COVID-19 (TCRdb year 2020). General notes on the study: Collaborator samples came from the United States, Italy and Spain and covered acute and convalescent phases of COVID-19. Nearly every sample came with metadata listing a de-identified subject ID, COVID-19 status, age in years and sex. The prospective study material was composed of cDNA or gDNA derived from T cells, B-cell-depleted T cells, or PBMCs. HLA class I and class II types, where available, came from metadata supplied by the sample provider rather than from assay-based typing. The repertoires were released in a freely available public database meant as a resource for research on the immune response to SARS-CoV-2. Deeply sampled blood TCRbeta repertoires from subjects exposed to, actively infected with, or recovered from COVID-19 were included in the dataset. The samples were drawn from the first 160 participants of the ongoing ImmuneRACE study and from 950 to 1,500 subjects provided by 6 global collaborators. Study-wide findings and limitations: Clinical and demographic metadata were provided uncurated, with the amount varying by source and participant.

TCRbeta CDR3 regions were amplified from genomic DNA by means of the immunoSEQ Assay, a bias-controlled multiplex PCR. Per the authors' processing: The number of nucleated cells in each sample was estimated from the amplification of reference gene primers within the assay. Sequence reads were collapsed and filtered to measure the absolute abundance of every unique TCRbeta CDR3 rearrangement. For each sample, productive Simpson clonality was calculated as the square root of Simpson's diversity index over productive rearrangements. Here the immuneACCESS table is served through TCRdb, limited to in-frame sequences with V and J called. Missing clones are a known gap in these copies; in checked studies unresolved V genes cover under half, and the rest lacks a known reason. Clone size and the V and J calls come from that table; the DNA yielded D and trimming. The sample has fewer than 250,000 clones on record, approximately 86% of them singletons. The ten biggest clones cover 0.85% to 0.95% of the sample.

The sample consisted of peripheral blood. The clonotype comes from a man between 60 and 75 years old with COVID-19, enrolled during active disease. The V and J genes are TRBV19 and TRBJ1-2; 9 bases in the middle match TRBD1. CDR3 sequence: CASSIGQGDYGYTF. The DNA is as follows: TGTGCCAGTAGTATAGGACAGGGGGACTATGGCTACACCTTC.